These 26 T cell receptor beta chains came from one sample sequenced in a study of tumour-infiltrating T cells in Burkitt lymphoma. This table comes from immunoSEQ multiplex PCR, and its TCRdb copy is limited to in-frame clones, with some not included. The sample shows 7,500 to 8,500 clones, 60% to 75% of them seen only once. Sequencing input: tumor tissue. The source is a human donor with diffuse large B-cell lymphoma.

The chain couples TRBV6-5 to TRBJ2-4, with no clear D. This CDR3 is built from 12 residues. Germline values: CDR1 MNHEY, CDR2 SVGAGI. V lost 4 bases to trimming and J lost 4 bases, with 5 bases between them. DNA of the CDR3: TGTGCCAGCAGTTCCAGTAAAAACATTCAGTACTTC. Residues: CASSSSKNIQYF.

The CDR3 DNA is TGTGCCAGCAGCAGCAGGGGTTCCCCTTCCACAGATACGCAGTATTTT. This translates into CASSSRGSPSTDTQYF. The chain is built from TRBV5-4 and TRBJ2-3; the D gene is possibly TRBD1 (6 bases). The CDR3 spans 16 residues. Germline V gives CDR1 SGHNT, CDR2 YYREEE (reference sequence). With 4 bases removed from V and 2 bases from J, the gap between germline ends came to 17 bases.

This chain links TRBV7-9 with TRBJ2-7, with 9 bases aligning to TRBD2. The germline V gene has CDR1 SEHNR and CDR2 FQNEAQ (reference sequence). J lost 7 bases, V lost 5 bases, and 6 bases had no gene match. The CDR3 is made up of 13 amino acids. CDR3 amino acids: CASSPQGLAEQYF. The CDR3 DNA sequence: TGTGCCAGCAGCCCACAAGGACTAGCGGAGCAGTACTTC.

The chain couples TRBV19 to TRBJ1-5; D ambiguous. Trimming removed 4 bases at V and 0 bases at J, with 7 bases between. Per germline, CDR1 LNHDA and CDR2 SQIVND (reference sequence). The CDR3 has 14 amino acids. The CDR3 region has the DNA TGTGCCAGTAGTACCAGCCCTAGCAATCAGCCCCAGCATTTT. Protein sequence: CASSTSPSNQPQHF.

Written as DNA, the CDR3 is TGTGCCAGCAGGGCCGGGACAGGAGTCTCTAGCACAGATACGCAGTATTTT. This translates into CASRAGTGVSSTDTQYF. The chain combines TRBV5-5 with TRBJ2-3, with 8 bases aligning to TRBD1. CDR3 length equals 17 residues. The V segment lost 5 bases and the J segment 0 bases; nucleotides outside the gene matches: 11. Germline CDR1 SGHKS, CDR2 YYEKEE (reference sequence).

The V call is TRBV7-8, the J call TRBJ1-1; the D is unclear. The CDR3 has 13 amino acids. CDR1 and CDR2 (germline): SGHVS, FQNEAQ. The germline V and J ends were trimmed by 2 bases and 5 bases, with 9 bases remaining between them. CDR3: CASSLTGRTEAFF. The CDR3 coding sequence is TGTGCCAGCAGCTTAACGGGAAGGACTGAAGCTTTCTTT.

This sequence joins TRBV7-6 and TRBJ2-3; D might be TRBD1 (5 bases). V gave up 5 bases and J gave up 1 base, with 19 bases separating them. Germline values: CDR1 SGHVS, CDR2 FNYEAQ. The CDR3 runs 17 residues. Here the CDR3 reads CASSDIDTGRRTDTQYF. The CDR3 nucleotides are TGTGCCAGCAGCGATATAGATACAGGACGTCGCACAGATACGCAGTATTTT.

The V and J genes are TRBV9 and TRBJ2-4, with D maybe TRBD1 (6 bases). CDR1 and CDR2 from the germline V gene are SGDLS and YYNGEE. V shed 3 bases and J shed 4 bases, with 8 bases lying between them. The CDR3 runs to 13 residues. CDR3 protein: CASSEGQKNIQYF. Here the CDR3 DNA reads TGTGCCAGCAGCGAGGGACAAAAAAACATTCAGTACTTC.

The rearrangement joins TRBV19 to TRBJ1-3; no firm D call. The CDR3 is made up of 15 amino acids. V shed 2 bases and J shed 1 base, with 9 bases lying between them. The germline V gene has CDR1 LNHDA and CDR2 SQIVND (reference sequence). CDR3 nucleotides: TGTGCCAGTAGTATATTGAAGGGATCTGGAAACACCATATATTTT. Protein sequence: CASSILKGSGNTIYF.

The chain has TRBV9 and TRBJ2-4; D gene uncertain. With 3 bases removed from V and 5 bases from J, the gap between germline ends came to 9 bases. The CDR3 consists of 13 residues. Germline V gives CDR1 SGDLS, CDR2 YYNGEE. CDR3 loop: CASSAFNENIQYF. The CDR3 coding sequence is TGTGCCAGCAGCGCCTTTAACGAAAACATTCAGTACTTC.

This sequence joins TRBV9 and TRBJ1-1; D perhaps matches TRBD1 (5 bases). The CDR3 runs 15 residues. Trimming stripped 1 base from V and 1 base from J, with 11 bases between. CDR1 is SGDLS, CDR2 YYNGEE, per germline. For the CDR3, the DNA is TGTGCCAGCAGCGTAATGAGGGGCACGAACACTGAAGCTTTCTTT. It translates to CASSVMRGTNTEAFF.

The chain links TRBV19 to TRBJ1-1; D is unclear. Trimming removed 5 bases from V and 11 bases from J, with 18 bases in between. The germline gives CDR1 LNHDA, CDR2 SQIVND (reference sequence). CDR3 length: 13 residues. CDR3 loop: CASSARLKSEAFF. In DNA, the CDR3 is TGTGCCAGTAGTGCTCGACTGAAGTCCGAGGCTTTCTTT.

This clone was detected only a few times. This chain joins TRBV7-9 and TRBJ2-1, with D hard to call. The CDR3 is 14 residues long. From germline, CDR1 is SEHNR and CDR2 FQNEAQ (reference sequence). Trimming removed 1 base at V and 1 base at J, with 5 bases between. The CDR3 coding sequence is TGTGCCAGCAGCTTAGGGGGTTCCTACAATGAGCAGTTCTTC. Translation gives CASSLGGSYNEQFF. The whole variable domain, filled in from reference TRBV7-9 and TRBJ2-1, reads DTGVSQNPRHKITKRGQNVTFRCDPISEHNRLYWYRQTLGQGPEFLTYFQNEAQLEKSRLLSDRFSAERPKGSFSTLEIQRTEQGDSAMYLCASSLGGSYNEQFFGPGTRLTVL.

This chain links TRBV6-5 with TRBJ1-5, with 7 bases fitting TRBD1. CDR1 is MNHEY and CDR2 is SVGAGI in the germline V gene. The CDR3 consists of 13 residues. The ends lost 5 bases at V and 6 bases at J; junction bases unmatched: 4. The DNA for the CDR3 is TGTGCCAGCAGTCCCCAGGGGGGTCAGCCCCAGCATTTT. It encodes CASSPQGGQPQHF.

This chain uses TRBV6-6 with TRBJ2-7, with 9 nucleotides matching TRBD2. Trimming took 6 bases from V and 2 from J; bases not matched to a gene: 8. Germline V gene data show CDR1 as MNHNY and CDR2 as SVGAGI (reference sequence). The CDR3 extends over 15 amino acids. The CDR3 loop reads CASSPSGGRAYEQYF. For the CDR3, the DNA is TGTGCCAGCAGCCCAAGCGGGGGGCGGGCCTACGAGCAGTACTTC.

This clone came up a few times. The V call is TRBV2, the J call TRBJ1-1, with D unresolved. Trimming took 4 bases from V and 3 from J, leaving 12 bases between them. Per germline, CDR1 SNHLY and CDR2 FYNNEI. This CDR3 has 14 amino acids. The CDR3 nucleotides read TGTGCCAGCAGTGTTAACAGTCCCCACACTGAAGCTTTCTTT. This codes for CASSVNSPHTEAFF.

By sample fraction, this clone is medium-sized. The chain is built from TRBV4-3 and TRBJ1-3, with no clear D. CDR3 size: 15 residues. CDR1 is LGHNA and CDR2 is YSLEER in the germline V gene. Between the trimmed V and J ends, which lost 0 bases and 1 base, there was a span of 7 bases. CDR3 sequence: CASSQDRESGNTIYF. Written as DNA, the CDR3 is TGCGCCAGCAGCCAAGATCGGGAATCTGGAAACACCATATATTTT.

The chain employs TRBV11-2 and TRBJ2-3; no reliable D call. The CDR3 is made up of 11 amino acids. Germline V gives CDR1 SGHAT, CDR2 FQNNGV. V was clipped by 0 bases and J by 7 bases, with 2 bases between them. The CDR3 DNA is TGTGCCAGCAGCTTAGAGCATACGCAGTATTTT. It yields the protein CASSLEHTQYF.

Only a few counts were recorded for this clone. CDR3 in DNA: TGTGCCAGCTCCAGGGGGAGCTCCTATAATTCACCCCTCCACTTT. Translation gives CASSRGSSYNSPLHF. The chain joins TRBV2 to TRBJ1-6, with 7 bases lining up with TRBD1. Germline trimming cut 8 bases from V and 0 bases from J; bases unmatched to any gene: 4. CDR1 SNHLY and CDR2 FYNNEI come from the germline V gene. The CDR3 is 15 amino acids.

This rearrangement joins TRBV27 to TRBJ2-5; D not certain. V was pared by 4 bases and J by 2 bases, with 5 bases between. CDR1 and CDR2 from the germline V gene are MNHEY and SMNVEV (reference sequence). The CDR3 has 12 amino acids. The CDR3 protein is CASSSAQETQYF. The CDR3 DNA reads TGTGCCAGCAGTTCTGCTCAAGAGACCCAGTACTTC.

This chain uses TRBV23-1 with TRBJ2-2; D not resolved. TRBV23-1 is labeled an ORF, and its function is uncertain. The CDR3 totals 15 residues. V shed 2 bases and J shed 6 bases, with 13 bases lying between them. DNA of the CDR3: TGCGCCAGCAGTCAACGCCATAGAAGTCCCGGGGAGCTGTTTTTT. Translating gives CASSQRHRSPGELFF.

The V gene is TRBV12-5, the J gene TRBJ1-3; unclear D gene. Germline V gives CDR1 LGHNT, CDR2 FRNRAP. The CDR3 length is 11 residues. V was cut by 6 bases and J by 2 bases, with 2 bases left in between. The chain's CDR3 is CASGPGNTIYF. The CDR3 coding sequence is TGTGCTAGTGGCCCTGGAAACACCATATATTTT.

The chain joins TRBV20-1 to TRBJ1-2; D is unresolved. Between the trimmed V and J ends, which lost 2 bases and 7 bases, there was a span of 8 bases. This CDR3 has 11 amino acids. CDR1 is DFQATT and CDR2 is SNEGSKA in the germline V gene (reference sequence). CDR3 DNA: TGCAGTGCTAGATTTAAGGGTGGCTACACCTTC. Its translation: CSARFKGGYTF.

DNA of the CDR3: TGTGCCAGCGGGGACAGCTATAGCAATCAGCCCCAGCATTTT. This gives the protein CASGDSYSNQPQHF. The rearrangement links TRBV9 to TRBJ1-5; TRBD1 aligns across 7 bases. V lost 7 bases, J lost 0 bases, and 4 bases stayed unmatched. Germline V CDR1 and CDR2: SGDLS, YYNGEE. This CDR3 comprises 14 residues.

This chain links TRBV19 with TRBJ1-5; D perhaps matches TRBD1 (5 bases). This CDR3 is built from 13 residues. Per germline, CDR1 LNHDA and CDR2 SQIVND (reference sequence). Deletions cut 5 bases from V and 5 bases from J, with 10 bases between. CDR3 in DNA: TGTGCCAGTAGTCCGGACAAAGATCAGCCCCAGCATTTT. Its protein product is CASSPDKDQPQHF.

V gene TRBV7-9 combines with J gene TRBJ1-6; D might be TRBD1 (6 bases). The CDR3 covers 14 residues. Germline-derived CDR1 and CDR2 are SEHNR and FQNEAQ (reference sequence). Trimming left V 4 bases short and J 10 bases short, with 14 bases between. CDR3 sequence (DNA): TGTGCCAGCAGCTCAGACAGGCAGGGATCACCCCTCCACTTT. The encoded protein is CASSSDRQGSPLHF.